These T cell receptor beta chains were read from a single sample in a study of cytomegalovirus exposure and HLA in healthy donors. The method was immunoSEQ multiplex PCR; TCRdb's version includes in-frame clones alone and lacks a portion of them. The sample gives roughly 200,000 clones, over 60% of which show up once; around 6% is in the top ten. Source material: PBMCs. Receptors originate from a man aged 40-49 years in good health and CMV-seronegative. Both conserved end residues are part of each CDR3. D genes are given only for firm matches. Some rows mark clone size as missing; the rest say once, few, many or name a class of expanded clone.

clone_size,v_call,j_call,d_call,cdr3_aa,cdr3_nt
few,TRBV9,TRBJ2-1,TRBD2,CASDLGLAGSTGQFF,TGTGCCAGCGACCTTGGACTAGCGGGATCAACGGGTCAGTTCTTC
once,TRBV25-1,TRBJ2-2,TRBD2,CASSVNSGGAAGELFF,TGTGCCAGCAGTGTGAATAGCGGGGGGGCCGCCGGGGAGCTGTTTTTT
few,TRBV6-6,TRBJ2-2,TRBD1,CASSYPGQGSGELFF,TGTGCCAGCAGTTACCCCGGACAGGGGTCCGGGGAGCTGTTTTTT
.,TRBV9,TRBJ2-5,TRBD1,CASSVVGDRVAETQYF,TGTGCCAGCAGCGTAGTGGGGGACAGGGTAGCAGAGACCCAGTACTTC
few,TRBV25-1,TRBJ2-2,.,CASRGRTGELFF,TGTGCCAGCAGAGGGAGGACCGGGGAGCTGTTTTTT
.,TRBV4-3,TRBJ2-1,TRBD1,CASSQAWDSTLEQFF,TGCGCCAGCAGCCAAGCCTGGGACAGCACATTGGAGCAGTTCTTC
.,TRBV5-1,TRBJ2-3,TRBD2,CASSLDGGGTDTQYF,TGCGCCAGCAGCTTGGATGGCGGGGGGACAGATACGCAGTATTTT
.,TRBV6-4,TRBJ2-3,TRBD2,CASRASGSYTQYF,TGTGCCAGCAGGGCTAGCGGGTCGTATACGCAGTATTTT
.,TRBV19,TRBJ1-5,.,CASTTTQTGFYQPQHF,TGTGCCAGTACCACGACTCAAACAGGGTTCTATCAGCCCCAGCATTTT
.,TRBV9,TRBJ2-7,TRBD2,CASSVEGLAGPYEQYF,TGTGCCAGCAGCGTAGAAGGACTAGCGGGACCCTACGAGCAGTACTTC
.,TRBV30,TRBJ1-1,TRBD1,CARGPGQGGTEAFF,TGTGCCCGTGGGCCTGGACAGGGGGGCACTGAAGCTTTCTTT
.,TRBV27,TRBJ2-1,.,CASNPMTGTGFGDEQFF,TGTGCCAGCAATCCGATGACCGGGACTGGCTTTGGAGATGAGCAGTTCTTC
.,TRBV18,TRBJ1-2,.,CASSPYPEPAYGYTF,TGTGCCAGCTCACCTTACCCAGAACCTGCCTATGGCTACACCTTC
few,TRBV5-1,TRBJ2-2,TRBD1,CASSFVTGTGTNTGELFF,TGCGCCAGCAGCTTCGTGACCGGGACAGGGACCAACACCGGGGAGCTGTTTTTT
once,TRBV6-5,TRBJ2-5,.,CASSRTPTIQETQYF,TGTGCCAGCAGCCGGACTCCAACGATCCAAGAGACCCAGTACTTC
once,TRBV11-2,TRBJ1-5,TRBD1,CASSVDRGNQPQHF,TGTGCCAGCAGCGTCGACAGGGGCAATCAGCCCCAGCATTTT
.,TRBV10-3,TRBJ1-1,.,CAIRGDTEAFF,TGTGCCATCAGGGGCGACACTGAAGCTTTCTTT
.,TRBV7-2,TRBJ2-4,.,CASSLKVPGANQAKNIQYF,TGTGCCAGCAGCTTAAAAGTTCCCGGTGCCAACCAAGCCAAAAACATTCAGTACTTC
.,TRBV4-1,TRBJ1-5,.,CASSQAVAGSYSNQPQHF,TGCGCCAGCAGCCAAGCTGTTGCAGGATCGTATAGCAATCAGCCCCAGCATTTT
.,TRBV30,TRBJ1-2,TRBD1,CAWRSIKGEGAYTF,TGTGCCTGGAGATCTATCAAGGGTGAGGGGGCCTACACCTTC
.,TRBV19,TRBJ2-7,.,CASSIDAGSSTYEQYF,TGTGCCAGTAGTATAGATGCGGGTTCCTCAACCTACGAGCAGTACTTC
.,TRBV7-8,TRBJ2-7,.,CAGSLNPGTREQYF,TGTGCCGGCAGCTTAAATCCGGGGACAAGGGAGCAGTACTTC
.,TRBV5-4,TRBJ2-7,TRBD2,CASSLAGSSGGREQYF,TGTGCCAGCAGCTTGGCCGGTTCTAGCGGGGGTAGGGAGCAGTACTTC
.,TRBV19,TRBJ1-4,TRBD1,CASSPPGTGLSNEKLFF,TGTGCCAGTAGTCCTCCCGGGACAGGGCTGAGTAATGAAAAACTGTTTTTT
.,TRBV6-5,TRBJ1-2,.,CASSRDRNYGYTF,TGTGCCAGCAGCCGCGACAGAAACTATGGCTACACCTTC
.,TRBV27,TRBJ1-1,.,CASSPLGVPGRTEAFF,TGTGCCAGCAGCCCCCTGGGGGTGCCTGGGAGGACTGAAGCTTTCTTT
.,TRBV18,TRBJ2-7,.,CASSLTGTQVYEQYF,TGTGCCAGCTCACTTACCGGGACTCAAGTCTACGAGCAGTACTTC
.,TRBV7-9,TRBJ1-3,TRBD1,CASSFVRGGNTIYF,TGTGCCAGCAGCTTCGTCAGGGGGGGAAACACCATATATTTT
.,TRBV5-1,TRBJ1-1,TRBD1,CASSLEGQAMNTEAFF,TGCGCCAGCAGCTTGGAGGGACAGGCCATGAACACTGAAGCTTTCTTT
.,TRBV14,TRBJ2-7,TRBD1,CASSRGTGDEQYF,TGTGCCAGCAGCCGCGGGACAGGGGACGAGCAGTACTTC
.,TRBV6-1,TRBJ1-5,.,CASSESNSNQPQHF,TGTGCCAGCAGTGAATCCAATAGCAATCAGCCCCAGCATTTT
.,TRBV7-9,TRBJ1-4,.,CASSFTQTNEKLFF,TGTGCCAGCAGCTTTACCCAGACTAATGAAAAACTGTTTTTT
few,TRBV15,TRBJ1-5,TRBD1,CATSPLGDRDNQPQHF,TGTGCCACCAGCCCCCTAGGAGACAGGGACAATCAGCCCCAGCATTTT
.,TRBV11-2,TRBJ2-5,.,CASSLPGVETQYF,TGTGCCAGCAGCTTACCAGGGGTAGAGACCCAGTACTTC
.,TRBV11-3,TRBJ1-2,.,CASSLRGNQGYTF,TGTGCCAGCAGCCTCAGAGGGAATCAGGGCTACACCTTC
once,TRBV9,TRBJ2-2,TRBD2,CASSVAGLAGHTGELFF,TGTGCCAGCAGCGTAGCGGGACTAGCGGGGCACACCGGGGAGCTGTTTTTT
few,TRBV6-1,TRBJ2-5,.,CASREETQYF,TGTGCCAGCAGGGAGGAGACCCAGTACTTC
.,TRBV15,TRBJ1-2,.,CATSRGANRANYGYTF,TGTGCCACCAGCAGAGGTGCTAACAGGGCGAACTATGGCTACACCTTC
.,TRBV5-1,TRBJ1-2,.,CASSLPGDYGYTF,TGCGCCAGCAGCTTGCCAGGGGACTATGGCTACACCTTC
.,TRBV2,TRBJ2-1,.,CASSPARSVEQFF,TGTGCCAGCAGTCCTGCTCGCAGCGTCGAGCAGTTCTTC
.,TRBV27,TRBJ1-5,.,CAIHEERPQHF,TGTGCCATCCATGAGGAGAGGCCCCAGCATTTT
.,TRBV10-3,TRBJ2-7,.,CAISAAGDTYEQYF,TGTGCCATCAGCGCGGCAGGGGATACCTACGAGCAGTACTTC
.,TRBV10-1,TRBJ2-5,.,CASSERTWETQYF,TGCGCCAGCAGTGAGCGGACTTGGGAGACCCAGTACTTC
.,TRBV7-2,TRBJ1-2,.,CASSFRAANYGYTF,TGTGCCAGCAGCTTCAGGGCAGCTAACTATGGCTACACCTTC
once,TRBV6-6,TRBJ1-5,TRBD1,CASSRGQGSPEAQHF,TGTGCCAGCAGCCGGGGACAGGGGTCCCCCGAGGCCCAGCATTTT
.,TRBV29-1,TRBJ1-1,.,CSVDSSGGTEAFF,TGCAGCGTTGATTCTTCGGGAGGCACTGAAGCTTTCTTT